The sequence of this T cell receptor beta chain was determined in a study of CD8 T cells in Susac syndrome. In blood CD8+ and CD4+ T cells, TCR beta underwent sequencing. It was treatment-naive patients with stable or active relapsing-remitting disease who made up the multiple sclerosis controls. FACS enriched CD8+ TEMRA cells, while bulk CD8+ and CD4+ were negatively isolated. Reverse transcription of roughly 0.5 to 1 ug RNA used random hexamers. The amplification used immunoSEQ multiplex PCR on TCR beta CDR3; it spanned 54 Vbeta and 13 Jbeta. TCRdb used MiXCR to reprocess the immunoSEQ multiplex PCR reads, holding one entry per CDR3 protein. In the table there are about 300,000 distinct CDR3 sequences, almost 85% of which are singletons. The sample taken for sequencing was CD8+ T cells from PBMCs. This receptor was obtained from a human donor with multiple sclerosis.

The CDR3 is CASSQGGAGNTEAFF. DNA of the CDR3: TGTGCCAGCAGCCAGGGAGGGGCCGGGAACACTGAAGCTTTCTTT. V usage is TRBV3-1 and J usage is TRBJ1-1; D is perhaps TRBD1 (5 bases). Germline V CDR1 and CDR2: LGHDT, YNNKEL (reference sequence). The V end lost 3 bases, the J end lost 1 base, and 12 bases lay between the germline ends. The CDR3 loop spans 15 amino acids.